This T cell receptor beta chain was profiled in a study of memory CD8 T cells in hepatitis C reinfection. This table comes from immunoSEQ multiplex PCR, and its TCRdb copy is limited to in-frame clones, with some not included. This sample has 50,000 or so clones; over 85% occur once, and the top ten carry approximately 1%. The junction had 8 bases not matched to a gene; V was cut back by 3 bases and J by 11 bases. The CDR3 covers 13 residues. Per germline, CDR1 SGDLS and CDR2 YYNGEE. As to time point: pre-reinfection, 55 to 20 weeks before reinfection detection. TCR sequencing was done directly ex vivo on sorted cells, without expansion in vitro. This clone has just one count.

This clonotype originated in a man younger than 35 with hepatitis C virus infection. The sequenced material came from naive CD8+ T cells sorted from blood. The chain joins TRBV9 to TRBJ1-1, with 9 bases aligning to TRBD1. The CDR3 loop reads CASSAQQGADAFF. In DNA form, the CDR3 reads TGTGCCAGCAGCGCCCAACAGGGGGCGGACGCTTTCTTT.